This T cell receptor (beta chain) came from a study of blood T cells in healthy people across ages. Findings and caveats of the study: Unsorted PBMC material precluded a definitive naive versus antigen-experienced comparison.

It was with a sample-barcoded 5' primer and a J-beta primer mix that a second PCR of about 7 to 12 cycles was run. Every single cDNA molecule received a tag from a template-switch adaptor with 12 random nucleotides. TCRdb processed the 5' RACE reads anew with MiXCR; each CDR3 protein has one entry. The sample holds some 1.5 million distinct CDR3 sequences, approximately 39% seen once. This clonotype was seen only a few times. The antigen remains undetermined. It was roughly 10 milliliters of peripheral blood that were drawn from each donor. This CDR3 is 17 amino acids long. Germline CDR1 reads SGHRS; CDR2 reads YFSETQ.

V usage is TRBV5-1 and J usage is TRBJ2-5, with TRBD1 matching 7 bases. The DNA end is more similar to TRBJ2-7, so the J call may be wrong. The origin of this receptor is a woman in her late teens or twenties in good health. Source material: blood. CDR3 DNA sequence: TGCGCCAGCAGCTTGGCCCGGTGGGGCAGGGGGATCGACGAGCAGTACTTC. Its translation is CASSLARWGRGIDEQYF.